This T cell receptor beta chain is from a study of shared clonotypes between healthy human individuals. Study outcomes and limitations: Generation of non-shared clonotypes was less probable than generation of clonotypes shared by all four donors. Rarefaction revealed incomplete sorted-subset sequencing despite large depth.

Donors were healthy HIV-negative adults without recently reported acute infections or vaccinations. For this clone: Antigen: not known.

V was shortened by 5 bases and J by 10 bases, with 11 bases between the two germline ends. The germline V gene has CDR1 SGHTA and CDR2 FQGNSA. CDR3 length equals 12 residues. Deep-level assay runs were performed. Profiled with immunoSEQ multiplex PCR; TCRdb holds only in-frame clones, not every one. The sample holds 850,000 to 1,100,000 clones; around three quarters are singletons and the top ten take about 0.89%. The origin of this receptor is a man younger than 30 in good health. Some clones in this sample may be carry-over from other donors' samples. The gene calls are TRBV7-2 and TRBJ1-4; perhaps TRBD1 as D (5 bases). The sequenced sample was memory CD4+ T cells from PBMCs. Subset: CD45RA-negative fraction. The CDR3 region has the DNA TGTGCCAGCAGCCCCCGGGGGGGAAAACTGTTTTTT. Translating gives CASSPRGGKLFF.